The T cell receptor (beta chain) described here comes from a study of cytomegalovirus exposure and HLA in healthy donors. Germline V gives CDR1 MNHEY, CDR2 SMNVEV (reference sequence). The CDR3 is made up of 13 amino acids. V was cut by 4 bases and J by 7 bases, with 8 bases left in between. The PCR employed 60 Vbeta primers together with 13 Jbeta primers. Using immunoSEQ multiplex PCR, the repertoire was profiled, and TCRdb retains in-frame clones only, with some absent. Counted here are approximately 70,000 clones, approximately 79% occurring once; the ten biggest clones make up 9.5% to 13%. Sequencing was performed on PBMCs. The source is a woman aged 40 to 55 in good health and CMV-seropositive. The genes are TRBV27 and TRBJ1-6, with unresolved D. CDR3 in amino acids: CASSWAGNSPLHF. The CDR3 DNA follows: TGTGCCAGCAGTTGGGCGGGGAATTCACCCCTCCACTTT.